The next 29 T cell receptor beta chains were all read from a single sample in a study of cytomegalovirus exposure and HLA in healthy donors. Only in-frame clones appear in the TCRdb table, and some are missing; sequencing was by immunoSEQ multiplex PCR. Of 250,000 to 400,000 clones in the sample, nearly 90% are singletons; the top ten hold approximately 0.9%. The specimen was PBMCs. These receptors all come from a man under 40 in good health and CMV-seronegative.

This chain uses TRBV4-3 with TRBJ1-2, with D tentatively TRBD1 (6 bases). Trimming removed 0 bases from V and 3 bases from J, with 14 bases in between. The germline gives CDR1 LGHNA, CDR2 YSLEER. CDR3 length equals 16 residues. The CDR3 coding sequence is TGCGCCAGCAGCCAAGATTTAGGGACACTCGACTATGGCTACACCTTC. This gives the protein CASSQDLGTLDYGYTF.

The chain has TRBV30 and TRBJ1-4; no definite D call. Germline CDR1 and CDR2: GTSNPN and SVGIG (reference sequence). This CDR3 has 12 residues. V was clipped by 3 bases and J by 4 bases, with 6 bases between them. This CDR3 is CAWSVSNEKLFF. The CDR3 DNA follows: TGTGCCTGGAGCGTTAGTAATGAAAAACTGTTTTTT.

The chain combines TRBV27 with TRBJ1-4; 10 bases map to TRBD1. J gave up 7 bases and V 6 bases, and 8 bases lay outside the gene matches. Germline V lookup: CDR1 MNHEY, CDR2 SMNVEV (reference sequence). This CDR3 contains 15 residues. The CDR3 here is CASRLTGGVSEKLFF. As DNA, the CDR3 is TGTGCCAGCAGACTGACAGGGGGCGTAAGTGAAAAACTGTTTTTT.

CDR3 DNA sequence: TGCGCCAGCAGCCGAGGGACAGTGGGGAATGAGCAGTTCTTC. Translation: CASSRGTVGNEQFF. V gene TRBV4-1 combines with J gene TRBJ2-1; 7 nucleotides align to TRBD1. Germline V gene sequence: CDR1 MGHRA, CDR2 YSYEKL. The ends lost 4 bases at V and 7 bases at J; junction bases unmatched: 7. CDR3 length: 14 residues.

This clone was seen only once. The genes are TRBV6-6 and TRBJ1-6; 7 nucleotides line up with TRBD1. V shed 0 bases and J 4 bases; nucleotides not matched to a gene: 3. The CDR3 spans 16 residues. Germline CDR1 and CDR2: MNHNY and SVGAGI (reference sequence). CDR3 sequence (DNA): TGTGCCAGCAGTTACTCGGGGGGACAGTATAATTCACCCCTCCACTTT. Its translation: CASSYSGGQYNSPLHF.

The chain links TRBV12-2 to TRBJ2-7; TRBD2 is taken as the D call from the table, unchecked against the DNA. TRBV12-2 is a pseudogene segment. The CDR3 contains 16 residues. This chain's CDR3 is CASRLVSRAPPGEQYF. CDR3 in DNA: TGTGCAAGTCGCTTAGTTTCGCGGGCTCCTCCTGGAGAGCAGTACTTC.

The chain has TRBV5-1 and TRBJ2-6, with a weak D call TRBD2 (5 bases). CDR1 SGHRS and CDR2 YFSETQ come from the germline V gene. The CDR3 runs to 16 residues. The V end was cut by 0 bases, the J end by 0 bases, with 7 bases between. The CDR3 DNA reads as TGCGCCAGCAGCTTGGCGGGGATCTCTGGGGCCAACGTCCTGACTTTC. It translates to CASSLAGISGANVLTF.

V and J are TRBV29-1 and TRBJ2-3; possibly TRBD2 for D (7 bases). Trimming removed 3 bases from V and 6 bases from J, with 19 bases in between. The CDR3 is 15 residues long. CDR1 and CDR2 from the germline V gene are SQVTM and ANQGSEA. DNA for the CDR3: TGCAGCGTTGAGGGGGGGCCCGGGACTTTCGATACGCAGTATTTT. Translated: CSVEGGPGTFDTQYF.

A single count supports this clone. The V and J genes are TRBV7-9 and TRBJ2-5, with D possibly TRBD2 on 5 matching bases. Per germline, CDR1 SEHNR and CDR2 FQNEAQ (reference sequence). The length of the CDR3 is 14 residues. V lost 3 bases to trimming and J lost 5 bases, with 13 bases between them. The chain's CDR3 is CASSFPVGAETQYF. The CDR3, as DNA: TGTGCCAGCAGCTTCCCGGTGGGAGCGGAGACCCAGTACTTC. The variable domain in full, completed from reference TRBV7-9 and TRBJ2-5, reads DTGVSQNPRHKITKRGQNVTFRCDPISEHNRLYWYRQTLGQGPEFLTYFQNEAQLEKSRLLSDRFSAERPKGSFSTLEIQRTEQGDSAMYLCASSFPVGAETQYFGPGTRLLVL.

The V gene is TRBV7-9, the J gene TRBJ2-1, with D uncertain. This CDR3 contains 9 residues. Trimming left V 5 bases short and J 12 bases short, with 5 bases between. CDR1 is SEHNR, CDR2 FQNEAQ, per germline (reference sequence). This chain's CDR3 is CASSERQFF. CDR3 in DNA: TGTGCCAGCAGCGAGAGGCAGTTCTTC.

The chain has TRBV15 and TRBJ1-2; 7 nucleotides match TRBD1. Germline V lookup: CDR1 LNHNV, CDR2 YYDKDF (reference sequence). Germline trimming cut 2 bases from V and 0 bases from J; bases unmatched to any gene: 3. This CDR3 spans 15 amino acids. The CDR3 sequence: CATSRRGTANYGYTF. CDR3 DNA sequence: TGTGCCACCAGCAGAAGAGGGACAGCTAACTATGGCTACACCTTC.

The chain has TRBV27 and TRBJ2-3; D might be TRBD2 (5 bases). Trimming shortened V by 6 bases and J by 2 bases, and 15 bases separated the two germline ends. Germline V gives CDR1 MNHEY, CDR2 SMNVEV (reference sequence). The CDR3 has 15 residues. The CDR3 DNA sequence: TGTGCCAGCAGACTCCGAGGGCGGGCCACAGATACGCAGTATTTT. This codes for CASRLRGRATDTQYF.

The DNA of the CDR3 is TGCGCCAGCAGCCCCCGAGCAGTCCAGGCGAACACTGAAGCTTTCTTT. Protein sequence: CASSPRAVQANTEAFF. This chain joins TRBV5-1 and TRBJ1-1; D gene ambiguous. Trimming left V 4 bases short and J 1 base short, with 17 bases between. This CDR3 spans 16 amino acids. The germline V gene has CDR1 SGHRS and CDR2 YFSETQ.

This clone was counted between two and nine times. The chain uses TRBV27 and TRBJ1-2, with TRBD1 as a possible D gene (5 bases). The V gene lost 6 bases and the J gene lost 7 bases, with 15 bases spanning the gap. CDR3 size: 13 residues. Germline lookup yields CDR1 MNHEY and CDR2 SMNVEV (reference sequence). The CDR3 nucleotides read TGTGCCAGCAGCCCAGGGAGGGGAGGTGGCTACACCTTC. Protein: CASSPGRGGGYTF.

V and J are TRBV2 and TRBJ1-1; D uncertain. Trimming cost V 4 bases and J 4 bases, with 10 bases left between them. CDR3 length equals 13 residues. In germline, CDR1 is SNHLY, CDR2 FYNNEI. CDR3 nucleotides: TGTGCCAGCAGTGTGAAAGAACTCACTGAAGCTTTCTTT. It is translated as CASSVKELTEAFF.

The J gene is TRBJ1-5, the V gene TRBV19; D is possibly TRBD1 (5 bases). Germline V gives CDR1 LNHDA, CDR2 SQIVND (reference sequence). V lost 7 bases, J lost 4 bases, and 17 bases lay in between. This CDR3 comprises 15 residues. The CDR3 DNA is TGTGCCAGTACCACGGACACTTTCTGGAATCAGCCCCAGCATTTT. Residues: CASTTDTFWNQPQHF.

This clone was picked up a small number of times. This chain connects TRBV4-2 to TRBJ1-2; 8 nucleotides line up with TRBD1. This CDR3 region has 15 residues. CDR1 and CDR2 (germline): LGHNA, YNFKEQ. The V segment lost 0 bases and the J segment 4 bases; nucleotides outside the gene matches: 4. The CDR3 DNA is TGTGCCAGCAGCCAAGATGTACAGGGGGGCTATGGCTACACCTTC. Residues: CASSQDVQGGYGYTF.

The chain links TRBV19 to TRBJ2-1; D may be TRBD1 (6 bases). Germline V gene data show CDR1 as LNHDA and CDR2 as SQIVND (reference sequence). V gave up 1 base and J gave up 7 bases, with 8 bases separating them. There are 13 residues in the CDR3. In DNA, the CDR3 is TGTGCCAGTAGTATAGGAAGGGGGAATGAGCAGTTCTTC. It specifies CASSIGRGNEQFF.

This chain connects TRBV4-2 to TRBJ2-4; 10 nucleotides align to TRBD1. Per germline, CDR1 LGHNA and CDR2 YNFKEQ. The J segment lost 8 bases and the V segment lost 0 bases, leaving 7 bases of the junction unmatched. The CDR3 extends over 16 amino acids. The CDR3 DNA reads TGTGCCAGCAGCCAAGAGGGACAGGGGAGTTGGGACATTCAGTACTTC. Amino acid sequence: CASSQEGQGSWDIQYF.

This chain links TRBV14 with TRBJ2-7; 8 nucleotides agree with TRBD2. Germline CDR1 and CDR2: SGHDN and FVKESK. Losses at the gene ends were 4 bases for V and 2 bases for J; bases not matched to a gene: 10. This CDR3 region has 16 residues. CDR3: CASSPVGGSGTYEQYF. The DNA for the CDR3 is TGTGCCAGCAGCCCAGTCGGGGGTAGCGGGACCTACGAGCAGTACTTC.

This clone has more than one count but fewer than ten. The CDR3 is CASSLVGTPYEQYF. In DNA, the CDR3 is TGTGCCAGCAGCTTGGTCGGGACACCCTACGAGCAGTACTTC. The chain carries TRBV5-6 and TRBJ2-7, with D possibly TRBD1 on 6 matching bases. V was cut by 0 bases and J by 2 bases, with 9 bases left in between. This CDR3 comprises 14 residues. CDR1 is SGHDT, CDR2 YYEEEE, per germline.

This chain connects TRBV27 to TRBJ2-3, with 9 nucleotides matching TRBD2. CDR3 length: 16 amino acids. CDR1 MNHEY and CDR2 SMNVEV come from the germline V gene (reference sequence). After removal of 5 bases from V and 0 bases from J, the junction contained 6 bases not matched to a gene. The CDR3: CASSGLSGGSTDTQYF. The DNA for the CDR3 is TGTGCCAGCAGTGGTCTGAGCGGGGGGAGCACAGATACGCAGTATTTT.

V and J are TRBV19 and TRBJ1-2; D uncertain. The CDR3 has 15 amino acids. V shed 3 bases and J shed 8 bases, with 19 bases lying between them. CDR1 is LNHDA, CDR2 SQIVND, per germline (reference sequence). The CDR3 sequence is CASSILEARSSGYTF. The CDR3 nucleotides read TGTGCCAGTAGTATTTTAGAGGCTCGGTCGTCCGGCTACACCTTC.

The chain is built from TRBV2 and TRBJ1-2; 8 nucleotides align to TRBD1. The ends lost 4 bases at V and 6 bases at J; junction bases unmatched: 7. Looked up from germline, CDR1 is SNHLY and CDR2 is FYNNEI. The CDR3 contains 14 residues. The CDR3 sequence is CASSGQGYKDGYTF. The DNA of the CDR3 is TGTGCCAGCAGTGGACAGGGGTATAAGGATGGCTACACCTTC.

The chain couples TRBV9 to TRBJ1-1; 7 bases match TRBD1. From germline, CDR1 is SGDLS and CDR2 YYNGEE. This CDR3 region has 14 residues. Trimming removed 3 bases from V and 7 bases from J; junction bases left unmatched: 9. CDR3: CASSAVVGTVEAFF. CDR3 nucleotide sequence: TGTGCCAGCAGCGCGGTCGTAGGGACAGTTGAAGCTTTCTTT.

The CDR3 reads CASLARGTHTDTQYF. CDR3 DNA: TGTGCCAGCCTTGCCCGGGGGACCCACACAGATACGCAGTATTTT. The chain employs TRBV18 and TRBJ2-3, with D maybe TRBD2 (6 bases). Per germline, CDR1 KGHSH and CDR2 LQKENI. Trimming took off 8 bases at V and 2 bases at J, with 17 bases between the two ends. There are 15 residues in the CDR3.

This chain uses TRBV19 with TRBJ2-7, with a weak D call TRBD1 (5 bases). The CDR3 is 15 residues long. V dropped 5 bases and J dropped 0 bases, with 14 bases sitting between them. Germline CDR1 reads LNHDA; CDR2 reads SQIVND (reference sequence). The CDR3 DNA reads as TGTGCCAGTAGTCCTTCTCAGGGTCTCTCCTACGAGCAGTACTTC. This encodes CASSPSQGLSYEQYF.

This clone occurred many times. V usage is TRBV7-9 and J usage is TRBJ1-2; perhaps TRBD1 as D (6 bases). CDR1 SEHNR and CDR2 FQNEAQ come from the germline V gene (reference sequence). There are 13 residues in the CDR3. V dropped 5 bases and J dropped 7 bases, with 14 bases sitting between them. CDR3 coding DNA: TGTGCCAGCAGCCCGGACAGTCTGAGTGGCTACACCTTC. Its protein product is CASSPDSLSGYTF.

The gene calls are TRBV7-8 and TRBJ2-3, with a weak D call TRBD2 (6 bases). CDR1 is SGHVS and CDR2 is FQNEAQ in the germline V gene. The CDR3 covers 14 residues. Trimming pared 9 bases from V and 5 bases from J, leaving 18 bases between. The DNA for the CDR3 is TGTGCCAGTAGACTAGTCCCCAGCTTAGATACGCAGTATTTT. It translates to CASRLVPSLDTQYF.